The present T cell receptor beta chain was sequenced within a study of cytomegalovirus exposure and HLA in healthy donors. Study findings and constraints: Segments of the TCR beta V type were, in most cases, productive about 87% or about 30% of the time in an earlier analysis. Some highly shared sequence variants likely arose as a pipeline artifact.

As regards this clone: Its matching antigen is unknown.

Primers: 60 Vbeta forward and 13 Jbeta reverse. The data were produced by immunoSEQ multiplex PCR, yet TCRdb's version contains in-frame clones alone and is incomplete. The table lists fewer than 200,000 clones, 81% of them singletons. The V and J ends lost 3 bases and 3 bases, in that order; junction bases with no gene match: 11. The germline CDR1 and CDR2 sequences are SGDLS and YYNGEE. This CDR3 has 19 amino acids. The sample taken for sequencing was PBMCs. The chain uses TRBV9 and TRBJ2-2, with 13 nucleotides matching TRBD2. This receptor was taken from a woman aged 25 to 39 in good health and CMV-seronegative. CDR3 in DNA: TGTGCCAGCAGCGACCCGGGACTAGCGGGATTGGTACACACCGGGGAGCTGTTTTTT. Encoded protein: CASSDPGLAGLVHTGELFF.